Listed below are T cell receptor beta chains from one sample, sequenced in a study of PD-L1 blockade in urothelial cancer. Method: immunoSEQ multiplex PCR; TCRdb's copy keeps in-frame clones and lacks some. The table lists approximately 86,000 clones, around four fifths of them singletons. Material: PBMCs, obtained around atezolizumab (anti-PD-L1) treatment. Receptors originate from a man aged 35-49 years with urothelial cancer. CDR3s include the opening cysteine and the closing phenylalanine or tryptophan. Fields, in order: V gene, J gene, D gene, clone size, CDR3 DNA, CDR3 protein. The D gene is left open where the match is weak. Only part of the rows carry a size: once, few, many, or a class if the clone is expanded.

>TRBV5-1|TRBJ1-1|.|.
TGCGCCAGCAGCGGGGGCGGGAACACTGAAGCTTTCTTT
CASSGGGNTEAFF
>TRBV5-1|TRBJ1-2|.|.
TGCGCCAGCAGCTCAACGGGACACCTCCCCTATGGCTACACCTTC
CASSSTGHLPYGYTF
>TRBV7-9|TRBJ2-7|TRBD2|few
TGTGCCAGCAGCCCCGGGACTAGCTACTACGAGCAGTACTTC
CASSPGTSYYEQYF
>TRBV28|TRBJ2-1|.|.
TGTGCCAGCAGTTATCCCCTCAGCGGTGAGCAGTTCTTC
CASSYPLSGEQFF
>TRBV29-1|TRBJ2-3|.|.
TGCAGCGTTATGGCGCCACTACTCACAGATACGCAGTATTTT
CSVMAPLLTDTQYF
>TRBV28|TRBJ1-1|TRBD1|few
TGTGCCAGCGGGGACAGGGGAGAATGGACTGAAGCTTTCTTT
CASGDRGEWTEAFF
>TRBV4-1|TRBJ1-5|.|.
TGCGCCAGCAGCCAAGACCGACTGGGGCATCAGCCCCAGCATTTT
CASSQDRLGHQPQHF
>TRBV13|TRBJ2-2|.|.
TGTGCTGGCGGTGCCGGGCTAGCGCGCTCCACCGGGGAGCTGTTTTTT
CAGGAGLARSTGELFF
>TRBV5-1|TRBJ2-7|TRBD2|.
TGCGCCAGCAGCTTGCTGGTAGCGGGCACCTACGAGCAGTACTTC
CASSLLVAGTYEQYF
>TRBV19|TRBJ1-5|TRBD1|.
TGTGCCAGTAGTCACGGTGTCGGACAGGGCGGACAGCCCCAGCATTTT
CASSHGVGQGGQPQHF
>TRBV30|TRBJ1-4|.|.
TGTGCCTCCAGCCAGACAGGCGGAAAACTGTTTTTT
CASSQTGGKLFF
>TRBV10-2|TRBJ1-1|.|.
TGCGCCAGCAGTGATATGAGGAACACTGAAGCTTTCTTT
CASSDMRNTEAFF
>TRBV9|TRBJ2-7|TRBD1|.
TGTGCCAGCAGCGTAGAAGGAAGGGGGGACAGGGGCTACGAGCAGTACTTC
CASSVEGRGDRGYEQYF
>TRBV5-1|TRBJ2-3|.|.
TGCGCCAGCAGCTCTCAGGGTGGCACAGATACGCAGTATTTT
CASSSQGGTDTQYF
>TRBV4-3|TRBJ1-2|.|.
TGCGCCAGCAGCCAAGATTGGACCATCAAGGGGAGGTATGGCTACACCTTC
CASSQDWTIKGRYGYTF
>TRBV7-9|TRBJ2-2|TRBD2|.
TGTGCCAGCAGCCAACTGACTAGCGGGAGTTATACCAACACCGGGGAGCTGTTTTTT
CASSQLTSGSYTNTGELFF
>TRBV5-1|TRBJ1-5|.|.
TGCGCCAGCAGCTTGGGACAGAATCAGCCCCAGCATTTT
CASSLGQNQPQHF
>TRBV27|TRBJ1-2|.|.
TGTGCCAGCAGTCCCGACAGTTTCACTAACTATGGCTACACCTTC
CASSPDSFTNYGYTF
>TRBV27|TRBJ2-7|TRBD1|.
TGTGCCAGCAGTTTTATCGGACAGGGTCTGGATGAGCAGTACTTC
CASSFIGQGLDEQYF
>TRBV4-3|TRBJ2-7|.|.
TGCGCCAGCAGCCAAGAGGTGATAGTGAGCGGCCAATCCTACGAGCAGTACTTC
CASSQEVIVSGQSYEQYF
>TRBV4-1|TRBJ2-1|.|.
TGCGCCAGCAGCCAAGAATCGAGAGCGAATGAGCAGTTCTTC
CASSQESRANEQFF
>TRBV28|TRBJ1-1|.|once
TGTGCCAGCAGTGCGCCGGGGAACGCCTGGAACACTGAAGCTTTCTTT
CASSAPGNAWNTEAFF
>TRBV27|TRBJ2-2|TRBD1|.
TGTGCCAGCAGTCCCCTCCAGGGGGCGCCTACCGGGGAGCTGTTTTTT
CASSPLQGAPTGELFF
>TRBV6-5|TRBJ2-7|.|medium-sized
TGTGCCAGCAGTTACTCCGGCCGGAGGGGCTACGAGCAGTACTTC
CASSYSGRRGYEQYF
>TRBV28|TRBJ2-7|TRBD1|.
TGTGCCAGCATGAATCGGGACAGAGAATACGAGCAGTACTTC
CASMNRDREYEQYF
>TRBV6-5|TRBJ2-1|TRBD2|.
TGTGCCAGCAGTTACAGGGGGGCGGGAGGGACGACTCTGGAGTTCTTC
CASSYRGAGGTTLEFF
>TRBV2|TRBJ2-1|TRBD1|.
TGTGCCAGTATTACAGGGGGCTCCTACAATGAGCAGTTCTTC
CASITGGSYNEQFF
>TRBV7-9|TRBJ1-2|.|.
TGTGCCAGCAGCTTGGGCGATTTTGGCTACACCTTC
CASSLGDFGYTF
>TRBV11-1|TRBJ2-1|.|few
TGTGCCAGCAGCGTTGCTCCCAAGAGGAGGGATAATGAGCAGTTCTTC
CASSVAPKRRDNEQFF
>TRBV7-2|TRBJ2-7|.|.
TGTGCCAGCAGCTTAGCGCGTCCAGGGCAAGGCTCGCCCTACGAGCAGTACTTC
CASSLARPGQGSPYEQYF
>TRBV29-1|TRBJ2-1|TRBD1|.
TGCAGCGGTGACAGGGTTGACAATGAGCAGTTCTTC
CSGDRVDNEQFF
>TRBV5-8|TRBJ2-1|.|few
TGTGCCAGCAGCTTGGGGAGGGGCAATGAGCAGTTCTTC
CASSLGRGNEQFF
>TRBV19|TRBJ2-4|TRBD2|once
TGTGCCAGTAGTACGACTAGCGGGATAGGGGTAAACATTCAGTACTTC
CASSTTSGIGVNIQYF
>TRBV13|TRBJ2-7|TRBD1|.
TGTGCCAGCAGCTCAAGCCCGCATCAGGGGGTGGCCTCCTACGAGCAGTACTTC
CASSSSPHQGVASYEQYF
>TRBV28|TRBJ1-2|.|.
TGTGCCAGCAGGTCGGGGGGCCCGGGGGGCTACACCTTC
CASRSGGPGGYTF
>TRBV2|TRBJ2-1|TRBD1|few
TGTGCCAGCAGTACCTTACAGGGGAATGAGCAGTTCTTC
CASSTLQGNEQFF